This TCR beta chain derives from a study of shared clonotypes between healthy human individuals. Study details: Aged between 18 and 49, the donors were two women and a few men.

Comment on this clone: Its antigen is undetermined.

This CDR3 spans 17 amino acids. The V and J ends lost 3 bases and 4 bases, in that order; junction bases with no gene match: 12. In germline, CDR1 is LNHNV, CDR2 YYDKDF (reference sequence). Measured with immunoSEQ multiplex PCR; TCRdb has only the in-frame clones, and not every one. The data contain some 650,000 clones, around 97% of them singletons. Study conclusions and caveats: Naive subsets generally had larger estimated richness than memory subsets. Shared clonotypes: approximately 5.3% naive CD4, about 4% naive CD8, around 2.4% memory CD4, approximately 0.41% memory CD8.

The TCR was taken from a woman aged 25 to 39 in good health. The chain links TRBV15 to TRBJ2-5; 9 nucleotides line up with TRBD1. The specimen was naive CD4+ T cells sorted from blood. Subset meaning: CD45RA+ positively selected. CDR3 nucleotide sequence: TGTGCCACCAGCAGCAAGCATTGGACAGGGGAGGGAGAGACCCAGTACTTC. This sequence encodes CATSSKHWTGEGETQYF.